This TCR beta chain is from a study of cytomegalovirus exposure and HLA in healthy donors. Vbeta (60) and Jbeta (13) primers were used in the PCR. Some clones are missing from TCRdb's copy, which holds only in-frame ones; the method was immunoSEQ multiplex PCR. The sample contains about 200,000 clones, about 80% of which appear only once. Whole-study findings and limits: Analysis was carried out at a later point, and it linked a missense DCLRE1C variant to TCR beta V- and J-gene trimming.

Note on this clone: No antigen is known for it.

The receptor's source is a girl between 10 and 17 years old in good health and CMV-seronegative. Material for sequencing was PBMCs.

The CDR3 protein is CASSRSQGLVDQPQHF. The CDR3 coding sequence is TGTGCCAGCAGCAGATCACAGGGGTTAGTAGATCAGCCCCAGCATTTT. The rearrangement joins TRBV13 to TRBJ1-5; TRBD1 aligns across 7 bases. V trimming: 5 bases; J trimming: 5 bases; junction bases outside the gene matches: 12. Germline values: CDR1 PRHDT, CDR2 FYEKMQ (reference sequence). The CDR3 runs to 16 residues.